Sequencing of this T cell receptor (beta chain) was carried out in a study of T cell responses to AZD1222 COVID-19 vaccine. Overall study findings and caveats: The breadth and depth of Spike-specific TCRs increased once two AZD1222 doses had been given.

With V trimmed by 4 bases and J by 14 bases, 16 bases remained unmatched. Looked up from germline, CDR1 is SGHNT and CDR2 is YYREEE (reference sequence). The CDR3 totals 16 residues. A remark on this clone: Its antigen remains unknown.

TCRdb's copy holds only in-frame clones and misses some; the assay was immunoSEQ multiplex PCR. The table lists approximately 200,000 clones, approximately 89% of them singletons. The sequencing here drew on peripheral blood, taken 28 days after the second AZD1222 dose. The TCR originated in an adult who received the AZD1222 COVID-19 vaccine. The V and J genes are TRBV5-4 and TRBJ1-6; 9 positions match TRBD1. The CDR3 loop is CASSHQLGQGRSSLHF. The DNA of the CDR3 is TGTGCCAGCAGCCATCAGCTGGGACAGGGACGCTCGTCCCTCCACTTT.